The 4 T cell receptor beta chains reported below all come from one sample, sequenced in a study of metastatic and nonmetastatic thyroid tumors. MiXCR was used by TCRdb to re-call the PCR reads. The sample holds 8,500 to 13,000 clones, approximately 24% seen once. Until they underwent thyroid surgery, no patient had received any treatment. Source material: tumor tissue. The origin of the receptors is a female donor with papillary thyroid cancer or a benign thyroid nodule (not recorded which). Some clones in this sample may be carry-over from other donors' samples.

This clone was seen a few times. The CDR3 DNA sequence: TGTGCCAGCAGTTTCGGGGACAGGCTTAATTCACCCCTCCACTTT. This encodes CASSFGDRLNSPLHF. The J gene is TRBJ1-6, the V gene TRBV12-3 or TRBV12-4, with 8 bases that match TRBD1. The length of the CDR3 is 15 residues. J lost 6 bases, V lost 3 bases, and 4 bases had no gene match.

The rearrangement links TRBV13 to TRBJ2-3, with a tentative D call TRBD1 (6 bases). The germline V gene encodes CDR1 PRHDT and CDR2 FYEKMQ (reference sequence). V dropped 0 bases and J dropped 2 bases, with 9 bases sitting between them. The CDR3 extends over 15 amino acids. The CDR3 is CASSLGGQFTDTQYF. In DNA form, the CDR3 reads TGTGCCAGCAGCTTAGGTGGACAGTTCACAGATACGCAGTATTTT.

This rearrangement joins TRBV20-1 to TRBJ2-1; 8 bases map to TRBD2. In germline, CDR1 is DFQATT, CDR2 SNEGSKA (reference sequence). V gave up 5 bases and J gave up 7 bases; unmatched junction bases: 16. The CDR3 extends over 16 amino acids. CDR3 region: CSAPPAILAGRNEQFF. The CDR3 DNA follows: TGCAGTGCTCCCCCAGCTATATTAGCGGGAAGGAATGAGCAGTTCTTC.

The chain has TRBV19 and TRBJ1-2; D unclear. CDR1 and CDR2 (germline): LNHDA, SQIVND (reference sequence). The CDR3 has 16 residues. With 3 bases removed from V and 6 bases from J, the gap between germline ends came to 20 bases. CDR3 residues: CASSIQSVSTQNGYTF. CDR3 coding DNA: TGTGCCAGTAGTATTCAGTCTGTTAGCACACAGAATGGCTACACCTTC.